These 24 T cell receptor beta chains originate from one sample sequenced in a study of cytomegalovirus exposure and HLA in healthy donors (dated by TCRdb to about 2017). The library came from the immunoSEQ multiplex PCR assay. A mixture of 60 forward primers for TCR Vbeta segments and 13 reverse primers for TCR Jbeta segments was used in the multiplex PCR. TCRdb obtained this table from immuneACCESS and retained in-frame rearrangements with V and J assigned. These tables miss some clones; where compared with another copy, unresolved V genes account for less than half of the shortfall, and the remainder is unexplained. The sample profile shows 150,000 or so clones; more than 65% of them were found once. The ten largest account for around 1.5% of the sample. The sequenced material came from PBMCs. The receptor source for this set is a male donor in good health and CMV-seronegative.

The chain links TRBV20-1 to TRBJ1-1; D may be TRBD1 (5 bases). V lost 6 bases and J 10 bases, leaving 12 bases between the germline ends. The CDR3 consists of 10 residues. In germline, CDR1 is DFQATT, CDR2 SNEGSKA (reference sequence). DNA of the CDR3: TGCAGTGCCAAAGAAAGGGGAGCTTTCTTT. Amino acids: CSAKERGAFF.

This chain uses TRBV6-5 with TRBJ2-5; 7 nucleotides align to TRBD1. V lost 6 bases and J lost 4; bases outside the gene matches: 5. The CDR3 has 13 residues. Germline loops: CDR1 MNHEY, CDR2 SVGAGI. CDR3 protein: CASSTGAGETQYF. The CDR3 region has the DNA TGTGCCAGCAGCACAGGGGCGGGAGAGACCCAGTACTTC.

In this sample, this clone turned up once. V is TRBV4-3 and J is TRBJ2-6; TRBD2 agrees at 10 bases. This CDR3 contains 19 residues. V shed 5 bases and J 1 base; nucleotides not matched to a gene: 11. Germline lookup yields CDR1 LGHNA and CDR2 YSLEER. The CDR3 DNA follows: TGCGCCAGCAGCTTACATCCTAGCGGGAGTTCGTCTGGGGCCAACGTCCTGACTTTC. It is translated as CASSLHPSGSSSGANVLTF.

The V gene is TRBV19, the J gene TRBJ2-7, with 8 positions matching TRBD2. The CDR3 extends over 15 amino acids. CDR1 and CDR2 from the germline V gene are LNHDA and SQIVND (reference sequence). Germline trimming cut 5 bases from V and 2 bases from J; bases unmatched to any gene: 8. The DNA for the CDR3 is TGTGCCAGTAGTCTCTTGCAGGGACTAGCCTACGAGCAGTACTTC. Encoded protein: CASSLLQGLAYEQYF. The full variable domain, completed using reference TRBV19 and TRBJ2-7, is DGGITQSPKYLFRKEGQNVTLSCEQNLNHDAMYWYRQDPGQGLRLIYYSQIVNDFQKGDIAEGYSVSREKKESFPLTVTSAQKNPTAFYLCASSLLQGLAYEQYFGPGTRLTVT.

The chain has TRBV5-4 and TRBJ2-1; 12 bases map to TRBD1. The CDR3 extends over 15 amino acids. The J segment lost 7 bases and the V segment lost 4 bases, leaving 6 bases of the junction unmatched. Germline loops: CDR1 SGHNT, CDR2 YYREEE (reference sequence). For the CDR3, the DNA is TGTGCCAGCAGCGGGGGACAGGGGGCCGGGAATGAGCAGTTCTTC. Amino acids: CASSGGQGAGNEQFF.

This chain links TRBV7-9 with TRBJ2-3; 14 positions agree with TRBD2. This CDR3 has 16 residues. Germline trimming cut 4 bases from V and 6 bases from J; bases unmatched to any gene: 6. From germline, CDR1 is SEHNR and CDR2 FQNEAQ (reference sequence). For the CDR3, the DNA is TGTGCCAGCAGCTCAAGGACTAGCGGGGGGTGGGATACGCAGTATTTT. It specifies CASSSRTSGGWDTQYF.

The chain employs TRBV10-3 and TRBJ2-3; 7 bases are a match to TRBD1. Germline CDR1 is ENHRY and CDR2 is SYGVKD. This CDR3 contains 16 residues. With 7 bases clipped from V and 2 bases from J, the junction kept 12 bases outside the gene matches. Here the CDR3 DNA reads TGTGCCATCAAGGACCGTCGACAGGGAAACACAGATACGCAGTATTTT. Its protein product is CAIKDRRQGNTDTQYF.

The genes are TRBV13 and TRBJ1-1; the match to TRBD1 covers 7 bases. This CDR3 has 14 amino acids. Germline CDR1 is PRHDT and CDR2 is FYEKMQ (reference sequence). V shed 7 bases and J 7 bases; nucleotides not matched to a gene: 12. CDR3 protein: CASTPQGVRVEAFF. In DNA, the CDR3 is TGTGCCAGCACCCCTCAGGGGGTCCGGGTTGAAGCTTTCTTT. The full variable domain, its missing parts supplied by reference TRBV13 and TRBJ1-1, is AAGVIQSPRHLIKEKRETATLKCYPIPRHDTVYWYQQGPGQDPQFLISFYEKMQSDKGSIPDRFSAQQFSDYHSELNMSSLELGDSALYFCASTPQGVRVEAFFGQGTRLTVV.

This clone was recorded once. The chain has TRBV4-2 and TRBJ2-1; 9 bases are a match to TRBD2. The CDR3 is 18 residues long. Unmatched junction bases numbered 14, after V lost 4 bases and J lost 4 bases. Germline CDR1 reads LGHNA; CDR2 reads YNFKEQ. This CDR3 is CASSPRVDPSGMYNEQFF. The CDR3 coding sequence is TGTGCCAGCAGCCCCCGAGTAGACCCTAGCGGGATGTACAATGAGCAGTTCTTC.

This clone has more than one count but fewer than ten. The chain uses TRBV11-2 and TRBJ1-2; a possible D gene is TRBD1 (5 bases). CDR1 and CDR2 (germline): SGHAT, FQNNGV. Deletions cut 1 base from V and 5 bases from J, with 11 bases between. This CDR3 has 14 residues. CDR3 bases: TGTGCCAGCAGCTTAGGCAGGGAAGGTTATGGCTACACCTTC. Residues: CASSLGREGYGYTF.

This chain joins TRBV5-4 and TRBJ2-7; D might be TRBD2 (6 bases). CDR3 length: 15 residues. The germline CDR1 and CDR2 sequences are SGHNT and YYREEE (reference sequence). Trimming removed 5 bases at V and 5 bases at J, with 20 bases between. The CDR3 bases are TGTGCCAGCAGTACGAGCGGGTCCCCCTTGGACGAGCAGTACTTC. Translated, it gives CASSTSGSPLDEQYF.

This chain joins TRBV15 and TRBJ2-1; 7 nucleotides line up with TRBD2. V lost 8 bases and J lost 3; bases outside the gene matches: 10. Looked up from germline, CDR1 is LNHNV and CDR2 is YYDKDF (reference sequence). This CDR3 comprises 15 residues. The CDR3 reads CATGRVRGNYNEQFF. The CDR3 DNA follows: TGTGCCACCGGGAGGGTCAGAGGAAACTACAATGAGCAGTTCTTC. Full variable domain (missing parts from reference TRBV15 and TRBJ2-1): DAMVIQNPRYQVTQFGKPVTLSCSQTLNHNVMYWYQQKSSQAPKLLFHYYDKDFNNEADTPDNFQSRRPNTSFCFLDIRSPGLGDTAMYLCATGRVRGNYNEQFFGPGTRLTVL.

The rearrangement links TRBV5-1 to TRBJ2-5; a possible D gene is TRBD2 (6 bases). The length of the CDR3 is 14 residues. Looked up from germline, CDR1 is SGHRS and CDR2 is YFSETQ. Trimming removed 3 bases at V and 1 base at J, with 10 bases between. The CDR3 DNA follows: TGCGCCAGCAGCTCGAGGACTACCCAAGAGACCCAGTACTTC. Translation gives CASSSRTTQETQYF.

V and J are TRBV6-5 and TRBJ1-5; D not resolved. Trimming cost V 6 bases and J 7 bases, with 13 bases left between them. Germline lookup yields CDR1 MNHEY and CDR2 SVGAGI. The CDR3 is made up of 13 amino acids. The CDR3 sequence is CASSPGGLQPQHF. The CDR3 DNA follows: TGTGCCAGCAGCCCCGGTGGGCTCCAGCCCCAGCATTTT.

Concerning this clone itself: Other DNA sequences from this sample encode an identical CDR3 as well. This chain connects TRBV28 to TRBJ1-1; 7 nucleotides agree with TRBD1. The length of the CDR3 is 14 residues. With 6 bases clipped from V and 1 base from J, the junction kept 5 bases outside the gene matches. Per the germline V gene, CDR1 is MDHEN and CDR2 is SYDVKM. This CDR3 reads CASRGQPKNTEAFF. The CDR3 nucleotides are TGTGCCAGCAGGGGACAGCCAAAGAACACTGAAGCTTTCTTT.

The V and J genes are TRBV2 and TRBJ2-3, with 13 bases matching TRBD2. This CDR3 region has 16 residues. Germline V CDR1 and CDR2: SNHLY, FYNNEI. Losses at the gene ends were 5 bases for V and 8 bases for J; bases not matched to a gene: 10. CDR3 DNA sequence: TGTGCCAGCAGTTTGCTAGGACTAGCGGGAGAGGGTACGCAGTATTTT. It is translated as CASSLLGLAGEGTQYF.

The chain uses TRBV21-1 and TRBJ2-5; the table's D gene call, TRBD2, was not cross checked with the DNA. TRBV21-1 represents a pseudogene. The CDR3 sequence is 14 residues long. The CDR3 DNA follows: TGTGCCAGCAGCAAAGAGTTAGCTAAAGAGACCCAGTACTTC. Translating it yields CASSKELAKETQYF.

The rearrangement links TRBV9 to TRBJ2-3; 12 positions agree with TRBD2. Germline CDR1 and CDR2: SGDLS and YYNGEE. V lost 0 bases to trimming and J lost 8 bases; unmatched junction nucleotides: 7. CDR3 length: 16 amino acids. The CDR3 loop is CASSVDPSGGAGTQYF. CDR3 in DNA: TGTGCCAGCAGCGTAGATCCTAGCGGGGGGGCGGGTACGCAGTATTTT.

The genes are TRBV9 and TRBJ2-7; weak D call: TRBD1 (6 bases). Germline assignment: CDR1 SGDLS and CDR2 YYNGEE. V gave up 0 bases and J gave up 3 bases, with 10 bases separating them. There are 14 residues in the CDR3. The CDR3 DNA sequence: TGTGCCAGCAGCGTAGGGGACAATGGCTACGAGCAGTACTTC. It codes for CASSVGDNGYEQYF.

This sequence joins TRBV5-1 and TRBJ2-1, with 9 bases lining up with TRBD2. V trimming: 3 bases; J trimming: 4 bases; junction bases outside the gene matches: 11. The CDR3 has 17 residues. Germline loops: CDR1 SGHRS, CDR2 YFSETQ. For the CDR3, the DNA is TGCGCCAGCAGCTCCCGGGGCGGGGGGGTGACTTACAATGAGCAGTTCTTC. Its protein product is CASSSRGGGVTYNEQFF.

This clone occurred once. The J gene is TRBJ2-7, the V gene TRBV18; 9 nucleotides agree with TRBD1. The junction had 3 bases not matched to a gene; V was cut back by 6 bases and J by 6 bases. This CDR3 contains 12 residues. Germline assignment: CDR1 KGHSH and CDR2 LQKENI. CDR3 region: CASSPDRGEQYF. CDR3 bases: TGTGCCAGCTCCCCGGACAGGGGCGAGCAGTACTTC.

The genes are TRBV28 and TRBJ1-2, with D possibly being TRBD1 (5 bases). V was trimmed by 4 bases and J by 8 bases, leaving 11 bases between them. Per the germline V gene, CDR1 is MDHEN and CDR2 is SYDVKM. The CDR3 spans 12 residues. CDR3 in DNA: TGTGCCAGCAGTTCTCAGGGAAGGGGCTACACCTTC. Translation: CASSSQGRGYTF.

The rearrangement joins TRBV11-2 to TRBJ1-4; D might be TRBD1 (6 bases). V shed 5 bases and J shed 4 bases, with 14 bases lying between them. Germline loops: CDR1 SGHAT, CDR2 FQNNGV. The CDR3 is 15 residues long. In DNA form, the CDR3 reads TGTGCCAGCAGCAGAGCGGGGGCCTTTAATGAAAAACTGTTTTTT. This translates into CASSRAGAFNEKLFF.

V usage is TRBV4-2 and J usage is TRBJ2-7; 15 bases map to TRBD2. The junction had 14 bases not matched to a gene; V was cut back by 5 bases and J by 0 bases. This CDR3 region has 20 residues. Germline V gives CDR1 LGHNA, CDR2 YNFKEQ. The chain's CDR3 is CASSEALGLAGGKSSYEQYF. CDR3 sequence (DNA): TGTGCCAGCAGCGAGGCCTTAGGACTAGCGGGAGGGAAGAGCTCCTACGAGCAGTACTTC.